This T cell receptor beta chain emerged from a study of graft-versus-host responses after intestinal transplantation. Across the study: Recipients were given multivisceral, liver-intestinal, or isolated intestinal transplants. After anti-thymocyte globulin induction, recipients took tacrolimus and steroids for 3 to 4 years. The study, taken as a whole, reports: Peak circulating GvH clone levels were associated with early post-transplant HvG declines. Individuals carrying graft-donor T cell macrochimerism showed high graft-versus-host to host-versus-graft clonal ratios in allografts.

The CDR3 is 16 residues long. Trimming at V came to 3 bases and at J to 3 bases, leaving 11 bases not matched to a gene. Germline V gene lookup returns CDR1 MNHNY and CDR2 SVGAGI (reference sequence). This clone was detected only once. Its antigen remains unknown. Assay used: immunoSEQ multiplex PCR; TCRdb lists only in-frame clones, some missing. The sample has about 99,000 clones, about nine tenths seen once. This TCR was sampled from a human donor who was the organ donor for an intestinal transplant. This chain uses TRBV6-6 with TRBJ2-7; 7 positions match TRBD1. The source was unstimulated CD8+ T cells sorted from spleen or lymph node cells, collected before transplant. CDR3 sequence (DNA): TGTGCCAGCAGTTATGAATTGGTAGGGGGCGACTACGAGCAGTACTTC. As protein: CASSYELVGGDYEQYF.